This TCR beta chain was identified during a study of shared clonotypes between healthy human individuals (dated by TCRdb to 2018 to 2021). For the study in its entirety: Two women and a few men aged 18 to 49 years were included in the cohort. Libraries were prepared and TCR repertoires were sequenced by different laboratories using diverse techniques, in order to increase sequencing depth and limit assay-specific biases. Each donor's leukapheresis produced roughly between roughly 0.85 and 10 billion PBMCs. Blood TCR repertoires of five healthy adults were deeply sequenced to estimate repertoire size and the extent of clonotype sharing between individuals.

TCR CDR3 regions were amplified from genomic DNA by multiplex PCR using the deep immunoSEQ assay. Extracted genomic DNA from each cell subset was spread evenly across all wells of several immunoSEQ 96-well plates, with each plate serving as a replicate. For unsorted PBMC, each replicate PCR was loaded with roughly 330 ng genomic DNA, equivalent to some 27,000 T cell genomes. Genomic DNA from unsorted PBMC was sequenced over ten immunoSEQ deep assay plates. The purified libraries were quantified using a Qubit 3.0 fluorometer, sized with a Bioanalyzer 2100, and then quantified again using the KAPA Library Quantification kit. Every immunoSEQ 96-well plate was sequenced on a separate single-read 150-cycle Illumina NextSeq 550 flow cell. The original pipeline was this. The immunoSEQ output contained only junctional sequences without quality scores, so filtering could not match that applied to full-length reads. Sequences were annotated with PyIR, a Python wrapper for IgBLAST v1.9, and V/J genes and CDR3 were assigned using IMGT germline references. Reads with weak V/J assignments (E-value above 1e-6), missing CDR3, stop codons, out-of-frame junctions, or ambiguous translated residues were removed. V3J clonotypes were defined by identical inferred V gene, J gene, and CDR3 amino acid sequence. Percentage overlap between repertoires was calculated by dividing the number of shared unique clonotypes by the size of the smaller repertoire. Richness of each repertoire was evaluated using RTK rarefaction, the Chao1 estimator, and Recon v2.1 estimates of unobserved clonotypes. TCRdb obtained this table from immuneACCESS and retained in-frame rearrangements with V and J assigned. These tables miss some clones; where compared with another copy, unresolved V genes account for less than half of the shortfall, and the remainder is unexplained. V, J and clone size are taken as reported in that table, and D and trimming were inferred from the DNA itself. The sample yields about half a million clones; approximately 85% were counted once. The ten top clones hold under 15% of the sample.

Points on this clone: Its recognized antigen is unknown. Per-base qualities were not stored, and no clone one base away is much larger.

The paper as a whole reports these results and caveats: Pairwise subsampling led to the expectation that sequencing depth would affect the degree of clonotype sharing among donors. Because the study included only a small number of donors, the genetic and exposure-history diversity represented was limited. Sampling was restricted to blood, and TCR repertoires in tissue are likely to differ from TCR repertoires in blood.

The donors were healthy, HIV-negative adults with no recently reported acute infections or vaccinations. All donors were Caucasian adults living in Nashville, Tennessee, USA. In the unsorted samples, 90 million to 100 million PBMCs were counted, and genomic DNA was extracted using the QIAamp DNA Blood Mini kit. Blood was collected by leukapheresis, and PBMCs were isolated by Ficoll-Histopaque density gradient centrifugation and then cryopreserved in liquid nitrogen vapor phase. Cut back by 0 bases and 4 bases, the V and J ends lie 10 bases apart. Including cysteine and phenylalanine, the CDR3 has 15 amino acids. The CDR3 DNA has 45 bases and is translated from base 1. The germline V gene (reference sequence) specifies SEHNR as CDR1 and FQNEAQ as CDR2.

The source is a woman between 40 and 50 years old in good health. Some clones in this sample may be carry-over from other donors' samples. The V and J segments used are TRBV7-9 and TRBJ2-1; the D segment cannot be called with confidence. Sample: PBMCs. The CDR3 region: CASSLAKGPYNEQFF. In nucleotide form, the sequence is TGTGCCAGCAGCTTAGCGAAAGGGCCTTACAATGAGCAGTTCTTC.